These 24 T cell receptor beta chains originate from one sample sequenced in a study of response to subunit inactivated influenza vaccine. TCRdb re-called the RT-PCR reads through MiXCR, storing one row per CDR3 protein. The table has hundreds of thousands of distinct CDR3 sequences, about 25% seen once. The material sequenced was CD4+ T cells sorted from PBMCs, taken 5 days after vaccination. Source of these receptors: a man aged 45 to 65 who received an inactivated influenza vaccine.

There are a few counts of this clonotype. The rearrangement links TRBV5-5 to TRBJ2-1; the D gene is possibly TRBD1 (6 bases). Germline lookup yields CDR1 SGHKS and CDR2 YYEKEE (reference sequence). CDR3 length equals 15 residues. Between the trimmed V and J ends, which lost 3 bases and 0 bases, there was a span of 10 bases. CDR3 coding DNA: TGTGCCAGCAGCTACAAGGACAGCTCCTACAATGAGCAGTTCTTC. Translating gives CASSYKDSSYNEQFF.

This clonotype has more than one count but fewer than ten. The J gene is TRBJ1-6, the V gene TRBV6-5, with D possibly TRBD1 on 6 matching bases. The CDR3 loop spans 15 amino acids. V lost 2 bases and J lost 6, with 11 bases in between. Germline assignment: CDR1 MNHEY and CDR2 SVGAGI. The CDR3 sequence: CASSYQGRSNSPLHF. CDR3 DNA: TGTGCCAGCAGTTACCAGGGGCGAAGTAATTCACCCCTCCACTTT.

The chain is built from TRBV24-1 and TRBJ2-2; possible D gene TRBD2, 5 bases. The CDR3 has 12 residues. V was shortened by 9 bases and J by 5 bases, with 9 bases between the two germline ends. The germline gives CDR1 KGHDR, CDR2 SFDVKD. The CDR3 sequence: CATGGETGELFF. CDR3 DNA: TGTGCCACCGGAGGAGAGACCGGGGAGCTGTTTTTT.

This clonotype occurred a few times. The chain employs TRBV28 and TRBJ2-5, with D perhaps given as TRBD1 or TRBD2 (5 bases each). This CDR3 is built from 17 residues. V lost 5 bases to trimming and J lost 1 base, with 20 bases between them. Germline CDR1 and CDR2: MDHEN and SYDVKM. CDR3 nucleotide sequence: TGTGCCAGCAGTCCGAGACAGAGGGCGAGGGCCCAAGAGACCCAGTACTTC. As protein: CASSPRQRARAQETQYF.

V is TRBV5-1 and J is TRBJ2-7; D is perhaps TRBD1 (6 bases). The CDR3 is 15 amino acids. Trimming removed 0 bases from V and 0 bases from J, with 10 bases in between. The germline V gene encodes CDR1 SGHRS and CDR2 YFSETQ. The CDR3 loop reads CASSLGTANSYEQYF. The CDR3 region has the DNA TGCGCCAGCAGCTTGGGGACAGCCAACTCCTACGAGCAGTACTTC.

This clonotype was detected a few times. The chain couples TRBV18 to TRBJ2-1; D unclear. Looked up from germline, CDR1 is KGHSH and CDR2 is LQKENI. CDR3 length: 15 amino acids. V was clipped by 3 bases and J by 0 bases, with 9 bases between them. CDR3 DNA sequence: TGTGCCAGCTCACCTGACCCGAGCTCCTACAATGAGCAGTTCTTC. It codes for CASSPDPSSYNEQFF.

This clonotype was counted a few times. The V gene is TRBV6-1, the J gene TRBJ2-3; 7 nucleotides align to TRBD1. Germline CDR1 reads MNHNS; CDR2 reads SASEGT. J lost 2 bases, V lost 5 bases, and 7 bases had no gene match. There are 15 residues in the CDR3. The CDR3 loop is CASSLGQASTDTQYF. Written as DNA, the CDR3 is TGTGCCAGCAGTCTCGGACAGGCGTCCACAGATACGCAGTATTTT.

In its sample, this clonotype was seen a few times. The chain employs TRBV9 and TRBJ1-2; the D is unclear. The CDR3 runs 16 residues. Between the trimmed V and J ends, which lost 0 bases and 4 bases, there was a span of 16 bases. CDR1 and CDR2 (germline): SGDLS, YYNGEE. Here the CDR3 DNA reads TGTGCCAGCAGCGTAGCTGCCGGGGAGGGAGGCTATGGCTACACCTTC. Translating gives CASSVAAGEGGYGYTF. Complete variable domain (other parts from reference TRBV9 and TRBJ1-2): DSGVTQTPKHLITATGQRVTLRCSPRSGDLSVYWYQQSLDQGLQFLIQYYNGEERAKGNILERFSAQQFPDLHSELNLSSLELGDSALYFCASSVAAGEGGYGYTFGSGTRLTVV.

This clonotype occurred a few times. The CDR3 DNA reads as TGTGCCAGCAGCTTGGCCGGGGGAACCGGGGCCAACGTCCTGACTTTC. Translating it yields CASSLAGGTGANVLTF. This chain joins TRBV7-8 and TRBJ2-6; tentative D call: TRBD2 (6 bases). Trimming removed 3 bases from V and 4 bases from J, with 13 bases in between. The CDR3 is 16 amino acids. Germline CDR1 reads SGHVS; CDR2 reads FQNEAQ.

The chain links TRBV6-4 to TRBJ1-6; D perhaps matches TRBD1 (5 bases). V gave up 6 bases and J gave up 0 bases, with 12 bases separating them. The germline gives CDR1 MRHNA, CDR2 SNTAGT. The CDR3 is 16 amino acids. Here the CDR3 reads CASRAGLSSYNSPLHF. The CDR3 DNA is TGTGCCAGCAGGGCAGGGCTGAGCTCCTATAATTCACCCCTCCACTTT.

In this sample, this clonotype turned up a few times. The chain has TRBV14 and TRBJ2-7; possible D gene TRBD1, 5 bases. The CDR3 length is 12 residues. Per the germline V gene, CDR1 is SGHDN and CDR2 is FVKESK. V was shortened by 2 bases and J by 9 bases, with 11 bases between the two germline ends. The CDR3 DNA sequence: TGTGCCAGCAGCCAATACGGTGACAGGCAGTACTTC. This encodes CASSQYGDRQYF.

In this sample, this clonotype turned up many times. V and J are TRBV20-1 and TRBJ2-3; D may be TRBD2 (5 bases). V was cut by 6 bases and J by 6 bases, with 16 bases left in between. The CDR3 loop spans 13 amino acids. Germline CDR1 reads DFQATT; CDR2 reads SNEGSKA (reference sequence). CDR3 bases: TGCAGTGCGTCCCGGACTCCCGACGATACGCAGTATTTT. Its protein is CSASRTPDDTQYF.

This clonotype appeared a few times. This rearrangement joins TRBV20-1 to TRBJ2-7, with 10 bases lining up with TRBD1. V dropped 0 bases and J dropped 7; count of bases not matched to a gene: 9. Germline V lookup: CDR1 DFQATT, CDR2 SNEGSKA (reference sequence). The CDR3 is 15 amino acids. The DNA for the CDR3 is TGCAGTGCTAGAGAACAGGACAGGGGGGGTCGGGAGCAGTACTTC. It codes for CSAREQDRGGREQYF.

The J gene is TRBJ2-7, the V gene TRBV7-2, with unresolved D. CDR1 SGHTA and CDR2 FQGNSA come from the germline V gene. V lost 2 bases and J 2 bases, leaving 13 bases between the germline ends. The CDR3 consists of 15 residues. For the CDR3, the DNA is TGTGCCAGCAGCTTACGGCCCCTCCCCGCCTACGAGCAGTACTTC. This codes for CASSLRPLPAYEQYF. The whole variable domain, filled in from reference TRBV7-2 and TRBJ2-7, reads GAGVSQSPSNKVTEKGKDVELRCDPISGHTALYWYRQSLGQGLEFLIYFQGNSAPDKSGLPSDRFSAERTGGSVSTLTIQRTQQEDSAVYLCASSLRPLPAYEQYFGPGTRLTVT.

The V and J genes are TRBV3-1 and TRBJ2-5; D might be TRBD2 (6 bases). CDR1 and CDR2 (germline): LGHDT, YNNKEL (reference sequence). The ends were cut back, 7 bases at V and 5 bases at J, with 26 bases in the middle. CDR3 length: 17 residues. The chain's CDR3 is CASTKRGGGTGRETQYF. CDR3 sequence (DNA): TGTGCCAGCACCAAAAGGGGAGGAGGTACTGGGCGGGAGACCCAGTACTTC.

This clonotype showed up just a few times. The gene calls are TRBV27 and TRBJ2-1; TRBD2 matches 12 bases. Trimming removed 6 bases from V and 11 bases from J; junction bases left unmatched: 11. The CDR3 sequence is 15 residues long. Germline values: CDR1 MNHEY, CDR2 SMNVEV (reference sequence). The CDR3 nucleotides are TGTGCCAGCAGGCGCCCCGGGACTAGCGGGTTAAAGCAGTTCTTC. Translated, it gives CASRRPGTSGLKQFF.

V is TRBV12-3 or TRBV12-4 and J is TRBJ2-1, with 11 bases identical to TRBD2. After removal of 8 bases from V and 2 bases from J, the junction contained 5 bases not matched to a gene. The CDR3 runs to 15 residues. The CDR3 sequence is CASSRLAGTYNEQFF. The CDR3 region has the DNA TGTGCCAGCTCGCGACTAGCGGGAACCTACAATGAGCAGTTCTTC.

This clonotype has just a few counts. This chain links TRBV20-1 with TRBJ2-7, with a possible D match to TRBD2 (6 bases). This CDR3 is built from 16 residues. Trimming pared 6 bases from V and 4 bases from J, leaving 25 bases between. Germline lookup yields CDR1 DFQATT and CDR2 SNEGSKA (reference sequence). The DNA for the CDR3 is TGCAGTGCCGAGACTGGCGCCTGGGGAGGTAAATACGAGCAGTACTTC. Its protein product is CSAETGAWGGKYEQYF.

The V gene is TRBV6-2 or TRBV6-3, the J gene TRBJ1-5, with 11 bases lining up with TRBD1. From germline, CDR1 is MNHEY and CDR2 SVGEGT. The CDR3 covers 15 residues. J lost 3 bases, V lost 5 bases, and 3 bases had no gene match. The CDR3 nucleotides read TGTGCCAGCAGTGCGGACAGGGGGCCCAATCAGCCCCAGCATTTT. Translation: CASSADRGPNQPQHF.

The CDR3, as DNA: TGTGCCATCAGTGGGACAGGCCAAGAGACCCAGTACTTC. This codes for CAISGTGQETQYF. The rearrangement joins TRBV10-3 to TRBJ2-5, with 7 positions matching TRBD1. Germline CDR1 and CDR2: ENHRY and SYGVKD. The junction had 0 bases not matched to a gene; V was cut back by 4 bases and J by 1 base. There are 13 residues in the CDR3.

This clonotype was counted between two and nine times. The chain links TRBV7-6 to TRBJ2-3; 9 positions match TRBD1. The trim removed 5 bases at V and 3 bases at J, leaving 9 bases unmatched. The CDR3 extends over 16 amino acids. The germline CDR1 and CDR2 sequences are SGHVS and FNYEAQ. The CDR3 bases are TGTGCCAGCAGCCCAATGACAGGGGGACGGACAGATACGCAGTATTTT. Residues: CASSPMTGGRTDTQYF.

Details on this clonotype: This may arise from a read error, as a much more abundant clone is one base away. The chain links TRBV12-3 or TRBV12-4 to TRBJ2-7, with TRBD1 as a possible D gene (5 bases). Trimming cost V 3 bases and J 2 bases, with 8 bases left between them. There are 13 residues in the CDR3. CDR3 sequence: CASSFGRAYEQYF. CDR3 DNA: TGTGCCAGCAGTTTTGGCAGGGCCTACGAGCAGTACTTC.

In this sample, this clonotype turned up a few times. The V call is TRBV11-3, the J call TRBJ2-2, with 7 bases that match TRBD1. The germline V gene encodes CDR1 SGHNT and CDR2 YENEEA. This CDR3 has 16 residues. Trimming cost V 3 bases and J 0 bases; bases outside gene matches: 4. Here the CDR3 reads CASSFGQVSNTGELFF. CDR3 DNA: TGTGCCAGCAGCTTCGGACAGGTTTCGAACACCGGGGAGCTGTTTTTT.

The rearrangement uses TRBV4-1 and TRBJ2-7, with D possibly being TRBD2 (5 bases). V lost 1 base to trimming and J lost 3 bases, with 13 bases between them. This CDR3 has 15 amino acids. Germline V gives CDR1 MGHRA, CDR2 YSYEKL. In nucleotides, the CDR3 is TGCGCCAGCAGCCAAGTTCCCCGTCGGGACTACGAGCAGTACTTC. This gives the protein CASSQVPRRDYEQYF.